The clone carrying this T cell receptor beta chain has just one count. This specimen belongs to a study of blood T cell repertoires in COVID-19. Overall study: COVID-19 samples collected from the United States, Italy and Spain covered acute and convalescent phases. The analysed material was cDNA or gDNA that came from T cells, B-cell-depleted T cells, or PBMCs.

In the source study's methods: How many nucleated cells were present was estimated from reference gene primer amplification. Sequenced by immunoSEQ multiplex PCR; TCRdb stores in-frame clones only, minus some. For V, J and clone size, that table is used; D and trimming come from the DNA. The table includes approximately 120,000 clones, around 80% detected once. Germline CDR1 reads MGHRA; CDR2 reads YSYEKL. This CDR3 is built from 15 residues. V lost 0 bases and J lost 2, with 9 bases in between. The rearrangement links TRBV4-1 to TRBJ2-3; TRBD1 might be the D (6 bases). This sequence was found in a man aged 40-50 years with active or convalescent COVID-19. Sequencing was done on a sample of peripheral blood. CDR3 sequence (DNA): TGCGCCAGCAGCCAAGACCAGGGGTACACAGATACGCAGTATTTT. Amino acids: CASSQDQGYTDTQYF.